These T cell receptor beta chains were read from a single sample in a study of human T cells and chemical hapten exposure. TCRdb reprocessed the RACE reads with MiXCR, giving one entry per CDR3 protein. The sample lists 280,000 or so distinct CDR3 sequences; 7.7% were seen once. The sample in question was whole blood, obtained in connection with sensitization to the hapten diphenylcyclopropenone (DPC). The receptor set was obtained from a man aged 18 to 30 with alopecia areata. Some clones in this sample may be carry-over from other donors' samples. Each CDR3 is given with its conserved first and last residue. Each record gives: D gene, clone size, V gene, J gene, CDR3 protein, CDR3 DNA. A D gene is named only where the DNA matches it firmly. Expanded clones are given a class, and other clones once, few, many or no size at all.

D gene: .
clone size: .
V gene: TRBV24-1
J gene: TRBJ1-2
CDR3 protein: CATSDERSGYTF
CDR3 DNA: TGTGCCACCAGTGATGAAAGGTCTGGCTACACCTTC

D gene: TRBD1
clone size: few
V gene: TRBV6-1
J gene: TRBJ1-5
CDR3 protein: CASSEAPGQGNQPQHF
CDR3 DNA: TGTGCCAGCAGTGAAGCGCCGGGACAGGGCAATCAGCCCCAGCATTTT

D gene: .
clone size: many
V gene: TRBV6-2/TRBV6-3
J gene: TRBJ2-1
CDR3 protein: CASSSRAYNEQFF
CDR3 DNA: TGCGCCAGCAGCTCTAGAGCCTACAATGAGCAGTTCTTC

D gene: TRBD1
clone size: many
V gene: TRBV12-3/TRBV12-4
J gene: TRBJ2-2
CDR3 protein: CASTGDRRTGELFF
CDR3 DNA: TGTGCCAGCACCGGGGACAGGCGGACCGGGGAGCTGTTTTTT

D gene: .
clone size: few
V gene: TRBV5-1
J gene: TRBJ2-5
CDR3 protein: CASSLAEFVETQYF
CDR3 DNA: TGCGCCAGCAGCTTGGCCGAATTTGTAGAGACCCAGTACTTC

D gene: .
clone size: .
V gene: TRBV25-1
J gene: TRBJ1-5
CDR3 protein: CASSDTGAYQPQHF
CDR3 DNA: TGTGCCAGCAGTGACACAGGAGCATATCAGCCCCAGCATTTT

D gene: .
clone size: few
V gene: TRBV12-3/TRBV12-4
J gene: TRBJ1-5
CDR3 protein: CASSRGFQPQHF
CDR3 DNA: TGTGCCAGCTCCCGGGGGTTTCAGCCCCAGCATTTT

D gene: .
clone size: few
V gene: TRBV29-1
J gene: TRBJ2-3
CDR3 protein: CSAGGIFTDTQYF
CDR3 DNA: TGCAGCGCCGGAGGGATCTTCACAGATACGCAGTATTTT

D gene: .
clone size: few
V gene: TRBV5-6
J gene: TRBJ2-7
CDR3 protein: CASSQFDRLRGQYF
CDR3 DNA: TGTGCCAGCAGCCAATTCGACAGATTACGGGGGCAGTACTTC

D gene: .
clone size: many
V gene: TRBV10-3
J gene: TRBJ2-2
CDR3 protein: CAISEGQGWSAGELFF
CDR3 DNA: TGTGCCATCAGTGAAGGGCAGGGGTGGAGCGCCGGGGAGCTGTTTTTT

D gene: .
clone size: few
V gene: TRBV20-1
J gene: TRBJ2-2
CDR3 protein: CSASPAENTGELFF
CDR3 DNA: TGCAGTGCTAGTCCGGCGGAGAACACCGGGGAGCTGTTTTTT